The rows below give T cell receptor beta chains drawn from one sample of a study of T cells after yellow fever vaccination. A single record per CDR3 protein comes from TCRdb applying MiXCR to the 5' RACE reads. This table has 350,000 to 550,000 distinct CDR3 sequences, roughly 20% appearing once. The source was PBMCs, collected before the yellow fever booster vaccination. These receptors were taken from a man aged 18 to 35 who received the YFV17D yellow fever vaccine. The CDR3 runs from the conserved cysteine through the conserved F or W. Fields, in order: D gene, J gene, clone size, V gene, CDR3 DNA, CDR3 protein. The D gene is left open where the match is weak. Only some rows state a clone size, as once, few, many or a class for expanded clones.

D gene: -; J gene: TRBJ1-3; clone size: few; V gene: TRBV9; CDR3 DNA: TGTGCCAGCAGCGTAGGCGGACCGGCCTCTGGAAACACCATATATTTT; CDR3 protein: CASSVGGPASGNTIYF
D gene: TRBD1; J gene: TRBJ2-3; clone size: few; V gene: TRBV7-8; CDR3 DNA: TGTGCCAGCAGCTCCGACGGGACAGGTAGCACAGATACGCAGTATTTT; CDR3 protein: CASSSDGTGSTDTQYF
D gene: TRBD2; J gene: TRBJ2-5; clone size: many; V gene: TRBV20-1; CDR3 DNA: TGCAGTGCTAGGGCAGCTAGCGGGGACCAAGAGACCCAGTACTTC; CDR3 protein: CSARAASGDQETQYF
D gene: -; J gene: TRBJ2-2; clone size: -; V gene: TRBV5-6; CDR3 DNA: TGTGCCAGCAGCCCGGGCGAACGGGGCACCGGGGAGCTGTTTTTT; CDR3 protein: CASSPGERGTGELFF
D gene: TRBD1; J gene: TRBJ1-4; clone size: -; V gene: TRBV20-1; CDR3 DNA: TGCAGTGCTAGAATGGACAGGGGTGAAAAACTGTTTTTT; CDR3 protein: CSARMDRGEKLFF
D gene: -; J gene: TRBJ2-2; clone size: few; V gene: TRBV6-4; CDR3 DNA: TGTGCCAGCAGTGACTCTTATCGGGGACACGACACCGGGGAGCTGTTTTTT; CDR3 protein: CASSDSYRGHDTGELFF
D gene: -; J gene: TRBJ2-3; clone size: few; V gene: TRBV20-1; CDR3 DNA: TGCAGTGCTAGAACCCCCCGTATAACGGTTGCAGATACGCAGTATTTT; CDR3 protein: CSARTPRITVADTQYF
D gene: -; J gene: TRBJ2-2; clone size: -; V gene: TRBV7-9; CDR3 DNA: TGTGCCAGCAGCTTTGGAACCTCCCTCGCCGGGGAGCTGTTTTTT; CDR3 protein: CASSFGTSLAGELFF
D gene: -; J gene: TRBJ2-3; clone size: few; V gene: TRBV29-1; CDR3 DNA: TGCAGCGTTCGAGTTCGGGTGACAGATACGCAGTATTTT; CDR3 protein: CSVRVRVTDTQYF
D gene: -; J gene: TRBJ1-6; clone size: -; V gene: TRBV6-6; CDR3 DNA: TGTGCCAGCAGTTACCGGGACATCAATTCACCCCTCCACTTT; CDR3 protein: CASSYRDINSPLHF
D gene: -; J gene: TRBJ2-7; clone size: many; V gene: TRBV20-1; CDR3 DNA: TGCAGTGCTCCGGACATCCGGGGGTACGAGCAGTACTTC; CDR3 protein: CSAPDIRGYEQYF
D gene: -; J gene: TRBJ2-4; clone size: many; V gene: TRBV12-3/TRBV12-4; CDR3 DNA: TGTGCCAGCAGTCGACAGGAAAACATTCAGTACTTC; CDR3 protein: CASSRQENIQYF
D gene: -; J gene: TRBJ2-3; clone size: few; V gene: TRBV10-3; CDR3 DNA: TGTGCCATCAGTACCCTAATCTCCACAGATACGCAGTATTTT; CDR3 protein: CAISTLISTDTQYF
D gene: -; J gene: TRBJ2-4; clone size: few; V gene: TRBV10-3; CDR3 DNA: TGTGCCATCAGTGAGTCGGGCCAGCTAGCCAAAAACATTCAGTACTTC; CDR3 protein: CAISESGQLAKNIQYF
D gene: -; J gene: TRBJ1-6; clone size: -; V gene: TRBV5-1; CDR3 DNA: TGCGCCAGCAGCTTAGGGGCTTCGAATTCACCCCTCCACTTT; CDR3 protein: CASSLGASNSPLHF
D gene: TRBD1; J gene: TRBJ1-4; clone size: many; V gene: TRBV28; CDR3 DNA: TGTGCCAGCAGCCGGACAGGGGGAGGAGAAAAACTGTTTTTT; CDR3 protein: CASSRTGGGEKLFF
D gene: -; J gene: TRBJ1-4; clone size: few; V gene: TRBV15; CDR3 DNA: TGTGCCACCAGCAGAGATCAACCGGGCAGCGAAAAACTGTTTTTT; CDR3 protein: CATSRDQPGSEKLFF
D gene: -; J gene: TRBJ1-5; clone size: -; V gene: TRBV12-5; CDR3 DNA: TGTGCTAGTGGTTTGAGACAGCCCCAGCATTTT; CDR3 protein: CASGLRQPQHF
D gene: -; J gene: TRBJ2-5; clone size: few; V gene: TRBV7-8; CDR3 DNA: TGTGCCAGCAGCTTAGAGCAGGGGCCCCAAGAGACCCAGTACTTC; CDR3 protein: CASSLEQGPQETQYF
D gene: -; J gene: TRBJ2-2; clone size: many; V gene: TRBV10-1; CDR3 DNA: TGCGCCAGCGGTTTGTCAGGGGACACCGGGGAGCTGTTTTTT; CDR3 protein: CASGLSGDTGELFF
D gene: TRBD1; J gene: TRBJ2-7; clone size: few; V gene: TRBV15; CDR3 DNA: TGTGCCACCAGCAGAGGGGACAGGGCCTACGAGCAGTACTTC; CDR3 protein: CATSRGDRAYEQYF
D gene: TRBD2; J gene: TRBJ2-1; clone size: few; V gene: TRBV14; CDR3 DNA: TGTGCCAGCAGCCATAGACGGGGGGATGGGAATGAGCAGTTCTTC; CDR3 protein: CASSHRRGDGNEQFF
D gene: TRBD1; J gene: TRBJ1-2; clone size: few; V gene: TRBV11-2; CDR3 DNA: TGTGCCAGCAGCGCGGACAGGGGCCACTATGGCTACACCTTC; CDR3 protein: CASSADRGHYGYTF
D gene: TRBD1; J gene: TRBJ2-3; clone size: few; V gene: TRBV5-1; CDR3 DNA: TGCGCCAGCAGCTTCGGACAGGTTAAAGATACGCAGTATTTT; CDR3 protein: CASSFGQVKDTQYF
D gene: -; J gene: TRBJ1-2; clone size: many; V gene: TRBV5-5; CDR3 DNA: TGTGCCAGCACCCCTACCCCGGGACGCAGCATTTATGGCTACACCTTC; CDR3 protein: CASTPTPGRSIYGYTF